This T cell receptor beta chain was captured by sequencing in a study of shared clonotypes between healthy human individuals. The assay was immunoSEQ multiplex PCR, and TCRdb's table has in-frame clones only and misses some. The sample carries just over 2,000,000 clones, 95% recorded once. Germline V gene sequence: CDR1 SNHLY, CDR2 FYNNEI. This CDR3 has 15 amino acids. The junction had 8 bases not matched to a gene; V was cut back by 5 bases and J by 4 bases. The rearrangement uses TRBV2 and TRBJ1-2; 9 bases are a match to TRBD1. The clonotype originates from a man between 18 and 29 years old in good health. The sequenced sample consisted of naive CD4+ T cells sorted from blood. Regarding subset: CD45RA+ positively selected. The CDR3 nucleotides are TGTGCCAGCAGTAAAAGACAGGGGGGGATCTATGGCTACACCTTC. Residues: CASSKRQGGIYGYTF. Drawing the rest from reference TRBV2 and TRBJ1-2, the complete variable domain is EPEVTQTPSHQVTQMGQEVILRCVPISNHLYFYWYRQILGQKVEFLVSFYNNEISEKSEIFDDQFSVERPDGSNFTLKIRSTKLEDSAMYFCASSKRQGGIYGYTFGSGTRLTVV.